Listed here are 21 T cell receptor beta chains from one sample, sequenced in a study of blood T cell repertoires in COVID-19. TCRdb's table, derived via immunoSEQ multiplex PCR, lists solely in-frame clones and lacks some. The table has approximately 250,000 clones, 86% seen once. Sequenced: peripheral blood. The receptor source for this set is a woman in her sixties who had recovered from COVID-19.

V and J are TRBV6-5 and TRBJ2-1; 9 bases agree with TRBD2. J gave up 5 bases and V 8 bases, and 7 bases lay outside the gene matches. The CDR3 has 14 residues. The V gene's germline CDR1 is MNHEY and CDR2 SVGAGI. This chain's CDR3 is CASSTSGINNEQFF. The DNA of the CDR3 is TGTGCCAGCTCGACTAGCGGCATTAACAATGAGCAGTTCTTC.

This chain uses TRBV10-3 with TRBJ1-5; D possibly corresponds to TRBD1 (5 bases). The CDR3 runs 16 residues. Trimming cost V 0 bases and J 4 bases, with 13 bases left between them. The germline gives CDR1 ENHRY, CDR2 SYGVKD. The CDR3 here is CAISESNTGQNQPQHF. The CDR3 DNA is TGTGCCATCAGTGAGTCGAACACAGGTCAAAATCAGCCCCAGCATTTT.

The rearrangement links TRBV20-1 to TRBJ2-7; 9 bases line up with TRBD1. The germline CDR1 and CDR2 sequences are DFQATT and SNEGSKA (reference sequence). V lost 3 bases and J lost 4; bases outside the gene matches: 7. CDR3 length: 14 residues. The CDR3 region has the DNA TGCAGTGCTAGTCCGGGACAGGGAAGGTACGAGCAGTACTTC. Amino acids: CSASPGQGRYEQYF.

This clone turned up a few times. The rearrangement links TRBV2 to TRBJ1-1; unclear D gene. CDR1 and CDR2 from the germline V gene are SNHLY and FYNNEI. There are 14 residues in the CDR3. Trimming cost V 7 bases and J 5 bases, with 17 bases left between them. This CDR3 reads CASTSNREVTEAFF. In nucleotides, the CDR3 is TGTGCCAGCACATCGAATAGGGAGGTTACTGAAGCTTTCTTT.

This clone was recorded at least ten times. The chain has TRBV4-1 and TRBJ1-1; unclear D gene. CDR1 is MGHRA and CDR2 is YSYEKL in the germline V gene. Trimming removed 3 bases at V and 1 base at J, with 6 bases between. The CDR3 is 13 residues long. The CDR3 sequence: CASSHSSNTEAFF. In DNA form, the CDR3 reads TGCGCCAGCAGCCACTCTTCGAACACTGAAGCTTTCTTT.

The chain uses TRBV27 and TRBJ1-2, with 10 bases lining up with TRBD1. The V and J ends lost 6 bases and 7 bases, in that order; junction bases with no gene match: 11. The germline V gene has CDR1 MNHEY and CDR2 SMNVEV (reference sequence). This CDR3 has 15 amino acids. CDR3 residues: CASSPGTGVERGYTF. In nucleotides, the CDR3 is TGTGCCAGCAGCCCCGGGACAGGGGTGGAGCGTGGCTACACCTTC.

The J gene is TRBJ2-3, the V gene TRBV28; TRBD2 agrees at 8 bases. Germline assignment: CDR1 MDHEN and CDR2 SYDVKM. The V and J ends lost 7 bases and 4 bases, in that order; junction bases with no gene match: 7. This CDR3 is 14 amino acids long. CDR3 amino acids: CASKVRGAPDTQYF. DNA of the CDR3: TGTGCCAGCAAGGTGCGGGGGGCCCCAGATACGCAGTATTTT.

The chain uses TRBV11-2 and TRBJ1-2, with 8 bases lining up with TRBD1. From germline, CDR1 is SGHAT and CDR2 FQNNGV. The CDR3 is 13 residues long. After removal of 5 bases from V and 6 bases from J, the junction contained 5 bases not matched to a gene. CDR3 nucleotides: TGTGCCAGCAGCCCGGACAGGGATCATGGCTACACCTTC. Amino acid sequence: CASSPDRDHGYTF.

This rearrangement joins TRBV9 to TRBJ1-2; 7 nucleotides line up with TRBD1. The CDR3 sequence is 13 residues long. In germline, CDR1 is SGDLS, CDR2 YYNGEE. Trimming at V came to 2 bases and at J to 8 bases, leaving 6 bases not matched to a gene. CDR3 residues: CASSVQTGRGYTF. The CDR3 DNA reads TGTGCCAGCAGCGTCCAGACAGGGCGAGGCTACACCTTC.

Regarding this clone: Other DNA sequences of this sample code for an identical CDR3. The V gene is TRBV4-2, the J gene TRBJ2-1; 8 nucleotides align to TRBD1. This CDR3 comprises 16 residues. Germline lookup yields CDR1 LGHNA and CDR2 YNFKEQ. V lost 0 bases to trimming and J lost 1 base; unmatched junction nucleotides: 2. The CDR3, as DNA: TGTGCCAGCAGCCAAGATTGGGACAGGTCCTACAATGAGCAGTTCTTC. Amino acid sequence: CASSQDWDRSYNEQFF.

V and J are TRBV7-2 and TRBJ2-7; 7 positions agree with TRBD2. The CDR3 sequence is 16 residues long. The J segment lost 5 bases and the V segment lost 1 base, leaving 11 bases of the junction unmatched. The germline gives CDR1 SGHTA, CDR2 FQGNSA. CDR3 nucleotides: TGTGCCAGCAGCTTAGTGGCCAGGGAGGGTTCCCACGAGCAGTACTTC. Translated: CASSLVAREGSHEQYF.

J is TRBJ2-1 and V is TRBV24-1, with 10 bases lining up with TRBD1. After removal of 7 bases from V and 4 bases from J, the junction contained 6 bases not matched to a gene. CDR3 length: 15 amino acids. The germline V gene has CDR1 KGHDR and CDR2 SFDVKD. CDR3 residues: CATSRDRGRYNEQFF. CDR3 coding DNA: TGTGCCACCAGCCGGGACAGGGGTCGGTACAATGAGCAGTTCTTC.

This sequence joins TRBV29-1 and TRBJ2-3; 8 nucleotides line up with TRBD1. CDR1 is SQVTM, CDR2 ANQGSEA, per germline. The ends lost 7 bases at V and 1 base at J; junction bases unmatched: 10. The CDR3 has 15 amino acids. CDR3 region: CSAKSGGGGTDTQYF. The CDR3 DNA sequence: TGCAGCGCAAAATCAGGGGGCGGGGGCACAGATACGCAGTATTTT.

V gene TRBV18 combines with J gene TRBJ1-2, with 9 bases fitting TRBD1. Germline V CDR1 and CDR2: KGHSH, LQKENI. The CDR3 sequence is 17 residues long. Trimming at V came to 0 bases and at J to 2 bases, leaving 7 bases not matched to a gene. The DNA of the CDR3 is TGTGCCAGCTCACCACCGGGAGGACAGGGGCTAAACTATGGCTACACCTTC. This translates into CASSPPGGQGLNYGYTF. Looking up the rest from reference TRBV18 and TRBJ1-2 gives the full variable domain: NAGVMQNPRHLVRRRGQEARLRCSPMKGHSHVYWYRQLPEEGLKFMVYLQKENIIDESGMPKERFSAEFPKEGPSILRIQQVVRGDSAAYFCASSPPGGQGLNYGYTFGSGTRLTVV.

Only one count was recorded for this clone. The chain joins TRBV2 to TRBJ1-5, with D unresolved. The CDR3 has 14 residues. Germline-derived CDR1 and CDR2 are SNHLY and FYNNEI. With 2 bases removed from V and 3 bases from J, the gap between germline ends came to 8 bases. The DNA of the CDR3 is TGTGCCAGCAGTGAATTGAGTGACAATCAGCCCCAGCATTTT. It specifies CASSELSDNQPQHF.

The rearrangement joins TRBV5-4 to TRBJ1-1, with TRBD1 matching 7 bases. The CDR3 has 15 amino acids. Germline V CDR1 and CDR2: SGHNT, YYREEE (reference sequence). Losses at the gene ends were 4 bases for V and 4 bases for J; bases not matched to a gene: 10. For the CDR3, the DNA is TGTGCCAGCAGCCTGGTGACAGGGAGGATCACTGAAGCTTTCTTT. It codes for CASSLVTGRITEAFF.

The chain recombines TRBV3-1 (or the pseudogene TRBV3-2) with TRBJ2-5, with D perhaps matching TRBD2 (6 bases). From germline, CDR1 is LGHDT and CDR2 YNNKEL (reference sequence). The V and J ends lost 0 bases and 5 bases respectively, with 22 bases between them. The CDR3 sequence is 18 residues long. CDR3: CASSQEFYGQGGMETQYF. CDR3 nucleotides: TGTGCCAGCAGCCAAGAGTTTTACGGGCAGGGCGGGATGGAGACCCAGTACTTC.

The V gene is TRBV9, the J gene TRBJ2-1; TRBD1 might be the D (6 bases). Germline V gives CDR1 SGDLS, CDR2 YYNGEE. Trimming removed 4 bases from V and 7 bases from J, with 15 bases in between. The CDR3 loop spans 14 amino acids. CDR3 amino acids: CASSFTGHQNEQFF. In DNA form, the CDR3 reads TGTGCCAGCAGCTTTACGGGACACCAAAATGAGCAGTTCTTC.

V gene TRBV10-3 combines with J gene TRBJ1-6; 7 bases match TRBD1. The CDR3 length is 13 residues. Germline V gives CDR1 ENHRY, CDR2 SYGVKD. V was pared by 0 bases and J by 14 bases, with 4 bases of the junction left unmatched. The CDR3 bases are TGTGCCATCAGTGAGTCTACAGGGGCGGCCCTCCACTTT. The encoded protein is CAISESTGAALHF.

The V call is TRBV7-2, the J call TRBJ2-1; D perhaps matches TRBD1 (6 bases). CDR3 length equals 16 residues. The germline gives CDR1 SGHTA, CDR2 FQGNSA. Trimming took 0 bases from V and 10 from J, leaving 19 bases between them. CDR3 sequence: CASSLAPTGRGKEQFF. The CDR3 bases are TGTGCCAGCAGCTTAGCTCCCACCGGCAGGGGAAAGGAGCAGTTCTTC.

This rearrangement joins TRBV6-2 or TRBV6-3 to TRBJ2-3; TRBD1 matches at 9 bases. V shed 2 bases and J 6 bases; nucleotides not matched to a gene: 6. Germline V gene sequence: CDR1 MNHEY, CDR2 SVGEGT. The CDR3 has 15 amino acids. The CDR3 spells CASSYIGQGLDTQYF. In DNA, the CDR3 is TGTGCCAGCAGTTACATTGGACAGGGGCTGGATACGCAGTATTTT.